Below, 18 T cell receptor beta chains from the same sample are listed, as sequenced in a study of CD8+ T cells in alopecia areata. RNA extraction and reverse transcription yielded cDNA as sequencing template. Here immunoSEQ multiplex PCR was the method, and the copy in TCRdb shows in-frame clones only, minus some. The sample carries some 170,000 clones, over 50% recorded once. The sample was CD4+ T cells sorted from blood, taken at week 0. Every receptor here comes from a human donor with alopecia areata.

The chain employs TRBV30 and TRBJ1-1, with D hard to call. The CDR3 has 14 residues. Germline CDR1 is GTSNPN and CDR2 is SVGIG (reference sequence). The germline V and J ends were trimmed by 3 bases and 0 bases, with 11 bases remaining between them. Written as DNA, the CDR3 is TGTGCCTGGAGGGGAGACACCCTGAACACTGAAGCTTTCTTT. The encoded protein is CAWRGDTLNTEAFF.

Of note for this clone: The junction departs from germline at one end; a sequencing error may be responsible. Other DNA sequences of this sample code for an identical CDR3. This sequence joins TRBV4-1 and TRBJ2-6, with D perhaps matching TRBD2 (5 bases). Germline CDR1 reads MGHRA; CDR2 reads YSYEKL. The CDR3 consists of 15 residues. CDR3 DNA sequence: TGTGCCAGCAGCCAAGGGAGCTCTGGGGCCAACGTCCTGACTTTC. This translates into CASSQGSSGANVLTF.

CDR3 DNA: TGTGCCAGCAGGACAGGGTTCTACGAGCAGTACTTC. Residues: CASRTGFYEQYF. This chain uses TRBV25-1 with TRBJ2-7; 7 bases align to TRBD1. Unmatched junction bases numbered 2, after V lost 6 bases and J lost 3 bases. From germline, CDR1 is MGHDK and CDR2 SYGVNS. The CDR3 length is 12 residues.

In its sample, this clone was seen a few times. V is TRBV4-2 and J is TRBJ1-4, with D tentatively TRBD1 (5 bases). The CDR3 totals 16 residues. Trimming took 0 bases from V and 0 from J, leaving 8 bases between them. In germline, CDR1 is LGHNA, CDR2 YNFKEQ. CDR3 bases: TGTGCCAGCAGCCAAGACGGGGCAGCAACTAATGAAAAACTGTTTTTT. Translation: CASSQDGAATNEKLFF.

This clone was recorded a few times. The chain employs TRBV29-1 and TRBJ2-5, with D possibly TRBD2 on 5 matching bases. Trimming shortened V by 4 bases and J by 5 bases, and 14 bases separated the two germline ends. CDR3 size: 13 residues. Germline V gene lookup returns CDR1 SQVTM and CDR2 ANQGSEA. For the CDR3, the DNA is TGCAGCGTTGTGGTTATCGGAGGCGAGACCCAGTACTTC. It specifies CSVVVIGGETQYF.

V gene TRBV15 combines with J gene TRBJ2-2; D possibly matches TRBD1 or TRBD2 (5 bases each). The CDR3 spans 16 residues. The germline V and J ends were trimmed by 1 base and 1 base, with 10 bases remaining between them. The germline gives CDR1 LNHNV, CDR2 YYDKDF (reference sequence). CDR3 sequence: CATSRATGQNTGELFF. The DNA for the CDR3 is TGTGCCACCAGCAGAGCAACGGGGCAGAACACCGGGGAGCTGTTTTTT. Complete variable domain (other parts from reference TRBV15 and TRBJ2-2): DAMVIQNPRYQVTQFGKPVTLSCSQTLNHNVMYWYQQKSSQAPKLLFHYYDKDFNNEADTPDNFQSRRPNTSFCFLDIRSPGLGDTAMYLCATSRATGQNTGELFFGEGSRLTVL.

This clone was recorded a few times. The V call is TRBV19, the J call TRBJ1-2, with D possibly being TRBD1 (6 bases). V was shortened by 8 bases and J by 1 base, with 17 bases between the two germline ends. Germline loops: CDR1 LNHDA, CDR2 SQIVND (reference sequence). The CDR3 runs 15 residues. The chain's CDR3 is CASSRGGPLNYGYTF. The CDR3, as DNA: TGTGCCAGTTCGCGGGGGGGGCCTCTTAACTATGGCTACACCTTC. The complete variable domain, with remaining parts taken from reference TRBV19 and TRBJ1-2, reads DGGITQSPKYLFRKEGQNVTLSCEQNLNHDAMYWYRQDPGQGLRLIYYSQIVNDFQKGDIAEGYSVSREKKESFPLTVTSAQKNPTAFYLCASSRGGPLNYGYTFGSGTRLTVV.

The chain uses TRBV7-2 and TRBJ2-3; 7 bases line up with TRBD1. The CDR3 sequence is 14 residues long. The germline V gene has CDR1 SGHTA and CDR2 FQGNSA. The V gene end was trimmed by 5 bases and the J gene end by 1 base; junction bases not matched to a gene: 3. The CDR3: CASSIQGGTDTQYF. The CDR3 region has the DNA TGTGCCAGCAGCATCCAGGGGGGCACAGATACGCAGTATTTT.

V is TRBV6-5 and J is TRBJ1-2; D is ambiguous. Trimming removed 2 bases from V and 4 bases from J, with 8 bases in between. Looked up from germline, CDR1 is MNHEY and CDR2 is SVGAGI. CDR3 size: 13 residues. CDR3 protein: CASSYRTSYGYTF. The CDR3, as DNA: TGTGCCAGCAGTTACCGGACTTCCTATGGCTACACCTTC.

Here the CDR3 reads CASSTGQGVGEKLFF. Written as DNA, the CDR3 is TGTGCCAGCAGCACCGGACAGGGAGTAGGGGAAAAACTGTTTTTT. This chain joins TRBV4-2 and TRBJ1-4, with 8 bases lining up with TRBD1. The J segment lost 8 bases and the V segment lost 5 bases, leaving 10 bases of the junction unmatched. Germline V gives CDR1 LGHNA, CDR2 YNFKEQ. The CDR3 spans 15 residues.

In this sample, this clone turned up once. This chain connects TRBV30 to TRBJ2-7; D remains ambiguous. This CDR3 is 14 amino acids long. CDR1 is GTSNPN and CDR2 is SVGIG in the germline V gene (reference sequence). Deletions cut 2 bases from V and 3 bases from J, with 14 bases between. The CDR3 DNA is TGTGCCTGGAGTTCTGGGCGGCTCCTCTACGAGCAGTACTTC. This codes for CAWSSGRLLYEQYF. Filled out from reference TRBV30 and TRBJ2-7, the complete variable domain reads SQTIHQWPATLVQPVGSPLSLECTVEGTSNPNLYWYRQAAGRGLQLLFYSVGIGQISSEVPQNLSASRPQDRQFILSSKKLLLSDSGFYLCAWSSGRLLYEQYFGPGTRLTVT.

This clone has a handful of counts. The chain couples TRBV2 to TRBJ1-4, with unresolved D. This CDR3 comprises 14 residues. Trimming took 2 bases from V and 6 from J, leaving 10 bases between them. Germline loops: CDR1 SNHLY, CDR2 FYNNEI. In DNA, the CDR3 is TGTGCCAGCAGTGAATACAGTGGATATGAAAAACTGTTTTTT. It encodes CASSEYSGYEKLFF.

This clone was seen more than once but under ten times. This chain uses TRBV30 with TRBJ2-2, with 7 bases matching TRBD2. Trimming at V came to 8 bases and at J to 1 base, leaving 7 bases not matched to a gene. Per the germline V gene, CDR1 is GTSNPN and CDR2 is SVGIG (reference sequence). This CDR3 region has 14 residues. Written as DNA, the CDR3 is TGTGCCGAAAGCGGGGCTGAGAACACCGGGGAGCTGTTTTTT. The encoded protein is CAESGAENTGELFF.

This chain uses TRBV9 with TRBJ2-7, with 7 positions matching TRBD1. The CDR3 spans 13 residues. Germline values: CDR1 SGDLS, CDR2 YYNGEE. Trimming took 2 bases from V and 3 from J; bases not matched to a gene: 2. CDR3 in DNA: TGTGCCAGCAGCGTTGACAGGGACTACGAGCAGTACTTC. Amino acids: CASSVDRDYEQYF. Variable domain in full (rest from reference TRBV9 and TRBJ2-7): DSGVTQTPKHLITATGQRVTLRCSPRSGDLSVYWYQQSLDQGLQFLIQYYNGEERAKGNILERFSAQQFPDLHSELNLSSLELGDSALYFCASSVDRDYEQYFGPGTRLTVT.

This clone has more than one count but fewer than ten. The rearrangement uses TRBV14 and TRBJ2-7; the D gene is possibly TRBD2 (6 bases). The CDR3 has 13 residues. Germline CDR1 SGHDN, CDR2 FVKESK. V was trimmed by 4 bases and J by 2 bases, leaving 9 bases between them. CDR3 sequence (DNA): TGTGCCAGCAGCCGCGGGGCCACCTACGAGCAGTACTTC. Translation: CASSRGATYEQYF.

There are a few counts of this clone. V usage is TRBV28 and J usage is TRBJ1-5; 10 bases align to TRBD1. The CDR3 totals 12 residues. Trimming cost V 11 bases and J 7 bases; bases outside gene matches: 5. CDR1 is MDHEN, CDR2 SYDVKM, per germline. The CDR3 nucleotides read TGTGCCGAGGGGACAGGGGACCAGCCCCAGCATTTT. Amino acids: CAEGTGDQPQHF.

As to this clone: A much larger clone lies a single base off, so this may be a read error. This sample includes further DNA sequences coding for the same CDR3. The CDR3 is CAWSGGNTIYF. CDR3 nucleotides: TGTGCCTGGAGTGGTGGAAACACCATATATTTT. The rearrangement uses TRBV30 and TRBJ1-3; no clear D. From germline, CDR1 is GTSNPN and CDR2 SVGIG (reference sequence). V shed 1 base and J shed 3 bases, with 1 base lying between them. This CDR3 is 11 amino acids long.

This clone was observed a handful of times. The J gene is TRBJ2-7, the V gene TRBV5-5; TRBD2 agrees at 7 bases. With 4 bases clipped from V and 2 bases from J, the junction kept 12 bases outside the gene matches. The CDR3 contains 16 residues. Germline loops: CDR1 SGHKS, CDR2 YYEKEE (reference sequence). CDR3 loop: CASSQETGGNTYEQYF. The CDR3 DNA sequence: TGTGCCAGCAGCCAAGAAACGGGGGGAAACACCTACGAGCAGTACTTC.